This T cell receptor (beta chain) originates from a study of blood T cell repertoires in COVID-19. About the research overall: In each case, the material was cDNA or gDNA derived from T cells, B-cell-depleted T cells, or PBMCs.

V lost 5 bases and J lost 8; bases outside the gene matches: 6. The CDR3 is 15 amino acids. Germline assignment: CDR1 SGHTA and CDR2 FQGTGA. TCRdb keeps only in-frame clones here, not all; method: immunoSEQ multiplex PCR. Of around 170,000 clones listed, approximately 88% are singletons. The chain couples TRBV7-3 to TRBJ2-1; 13 bases are shared with TRBD2. Sequenced input: peripheral blood. This TCR was sampled from a woman aged 60-70 years with acute or convalescent COVID-19. The CDR3 region is CASSDGTSGVDEQFF. For the CDR3, the DNA is TGTGCCAGCAGCGACGGGACTAGCGGGGTGGATGAGCAGTTCTTC.